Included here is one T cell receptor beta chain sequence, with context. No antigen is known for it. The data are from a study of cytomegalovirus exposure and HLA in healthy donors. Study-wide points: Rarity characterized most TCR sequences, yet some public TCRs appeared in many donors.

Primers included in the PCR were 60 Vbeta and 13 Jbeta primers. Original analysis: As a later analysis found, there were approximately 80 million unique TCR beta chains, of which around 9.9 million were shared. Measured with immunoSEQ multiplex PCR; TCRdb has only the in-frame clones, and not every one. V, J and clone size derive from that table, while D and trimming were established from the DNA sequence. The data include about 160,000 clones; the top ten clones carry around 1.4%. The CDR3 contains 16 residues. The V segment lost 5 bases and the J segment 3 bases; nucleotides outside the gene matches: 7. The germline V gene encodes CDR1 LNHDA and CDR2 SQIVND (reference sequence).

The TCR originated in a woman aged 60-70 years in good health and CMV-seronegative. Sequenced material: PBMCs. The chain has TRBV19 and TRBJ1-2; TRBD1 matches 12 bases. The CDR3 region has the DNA TGTGCCAGTAGTCCCCCCGGGACAGGGGGCCACTATGGCTACACCTTC. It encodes CASSPPGTGGHYGYTF.